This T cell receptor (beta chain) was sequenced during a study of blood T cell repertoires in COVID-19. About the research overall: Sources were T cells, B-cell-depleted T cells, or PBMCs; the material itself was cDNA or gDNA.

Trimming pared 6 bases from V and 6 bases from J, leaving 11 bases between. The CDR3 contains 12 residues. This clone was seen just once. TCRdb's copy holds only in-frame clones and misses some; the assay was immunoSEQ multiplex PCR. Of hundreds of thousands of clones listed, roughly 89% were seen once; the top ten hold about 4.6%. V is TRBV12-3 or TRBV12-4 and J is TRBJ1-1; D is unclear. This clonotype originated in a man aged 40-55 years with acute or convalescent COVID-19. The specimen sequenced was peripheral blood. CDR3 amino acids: CASSPPTSEAFF. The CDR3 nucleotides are TGTGCCAGCAGCCCCCCCACATCTGAAGCTTTCTTT.